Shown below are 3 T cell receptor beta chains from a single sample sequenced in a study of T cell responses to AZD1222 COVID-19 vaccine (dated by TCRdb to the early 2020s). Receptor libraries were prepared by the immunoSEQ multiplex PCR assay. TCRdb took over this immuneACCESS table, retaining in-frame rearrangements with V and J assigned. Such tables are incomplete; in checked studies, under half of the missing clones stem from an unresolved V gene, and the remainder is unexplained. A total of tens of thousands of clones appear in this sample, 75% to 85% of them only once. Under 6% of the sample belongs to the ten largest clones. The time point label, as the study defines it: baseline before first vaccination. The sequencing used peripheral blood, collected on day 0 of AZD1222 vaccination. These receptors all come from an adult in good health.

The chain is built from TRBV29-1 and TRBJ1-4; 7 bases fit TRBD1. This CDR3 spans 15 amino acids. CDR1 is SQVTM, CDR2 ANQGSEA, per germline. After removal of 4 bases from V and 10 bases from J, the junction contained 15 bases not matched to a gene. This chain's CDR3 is CSVATDRAASRKLFF. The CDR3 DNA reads TGCAGCGTTGCAACCGACAGGGCGGCTTCGAGAAAACTGTTTTTT.

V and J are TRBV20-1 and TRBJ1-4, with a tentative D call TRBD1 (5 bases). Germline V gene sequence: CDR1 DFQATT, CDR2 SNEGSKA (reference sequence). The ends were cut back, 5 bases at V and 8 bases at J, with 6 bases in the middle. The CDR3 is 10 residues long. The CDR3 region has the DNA TGCAGTGCTGAGGGGGAAAAACTGTTTTTT. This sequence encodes CSAEGEKLFF.

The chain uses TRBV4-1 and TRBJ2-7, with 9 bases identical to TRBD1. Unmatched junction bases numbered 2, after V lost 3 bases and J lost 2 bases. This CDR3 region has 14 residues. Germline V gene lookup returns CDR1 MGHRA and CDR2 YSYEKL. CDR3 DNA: TGCGCCAGCAGCCACGGGACAGGGCCCTACGAGCAGTACTTC. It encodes CASSHGTGPYEQYF.